The TCR beta chain under discussion was sequenced for a study of blood T cell repertoires in COVID-19. Study-level information: Both acute and convalescent COVID-19 samples were obtained from the United States, Italy and Spain. The analysed material was cDNA or gDNA that came from T cells, B-cell-depleted T cells, or PBMCs.

J was trimmed by 6 bases and V by 0 bases; bases with no gene match: 10. The CDR3 loop spans 16 amino acids. CDR1 is SGDLS and CDR2 is YYNGEE in the germline V gene. Per the authors' pipeline: Nucleated cell number was recorded as an estimate derived from reference gene primer amplification. TCRdb's table, derived via immunoSEQ multiplex PCR, lists solely in-frame clones and lacks some. V, J and clone size are taken as reported in that table, and D and trimming were inferred from the DNA itself. The repertoire holds 250,000 to 350,000 clones, with around 87% as singletons. This clonotype was obtained from a young man with active or convalescent COVID-19. The chain employs TRBV9 and TRBJ2-3, with 7 bases that match TRBD1. The sample consisted of peripheral blood. The CDR3 coding sequence is TGTGCCAGCAGCGTAGGACAGGGCCAACCGATGGATACGCAGTATTTT. Protein product: CASSVGQGQPMDTQYF.